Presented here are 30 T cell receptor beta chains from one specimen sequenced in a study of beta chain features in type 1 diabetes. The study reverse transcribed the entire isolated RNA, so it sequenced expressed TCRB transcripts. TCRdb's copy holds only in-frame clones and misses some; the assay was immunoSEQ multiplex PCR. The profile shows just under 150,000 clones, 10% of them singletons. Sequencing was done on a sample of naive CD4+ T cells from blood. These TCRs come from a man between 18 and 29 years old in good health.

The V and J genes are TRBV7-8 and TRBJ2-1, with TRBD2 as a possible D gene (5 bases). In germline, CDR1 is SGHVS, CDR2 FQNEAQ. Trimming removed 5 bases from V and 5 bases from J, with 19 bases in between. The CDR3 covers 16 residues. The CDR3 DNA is TGTGCCAGCAGCCTTCATCCGGCCCCAGCGGACAATGAGCAGTTCTTC. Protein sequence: CASSLHPAPADNEQFF.

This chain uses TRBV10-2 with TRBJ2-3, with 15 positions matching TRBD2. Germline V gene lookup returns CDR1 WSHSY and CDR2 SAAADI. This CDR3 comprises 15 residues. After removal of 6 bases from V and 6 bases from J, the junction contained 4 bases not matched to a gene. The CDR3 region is CASRGLAGGGDTQYF. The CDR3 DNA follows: TGCGCCAGCAGGGGACTAGCGGGGGGAGGGGATACGCAGTATTTT.

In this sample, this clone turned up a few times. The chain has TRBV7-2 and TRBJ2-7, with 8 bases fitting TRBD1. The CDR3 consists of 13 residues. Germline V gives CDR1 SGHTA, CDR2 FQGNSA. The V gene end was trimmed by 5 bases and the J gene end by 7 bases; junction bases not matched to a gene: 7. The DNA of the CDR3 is TGTGCCAGCAGCATGGTCAGGGGGCGAGAGCAGTACTTC. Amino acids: CASSMVRGREQYF.

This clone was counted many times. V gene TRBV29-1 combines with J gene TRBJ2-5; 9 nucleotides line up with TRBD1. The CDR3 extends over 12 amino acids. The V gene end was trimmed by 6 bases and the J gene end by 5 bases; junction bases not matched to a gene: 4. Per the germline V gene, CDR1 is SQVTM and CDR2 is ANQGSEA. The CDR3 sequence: CSVEQGAETQYF. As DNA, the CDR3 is TGCAGCGTAGAACAGGGGGCCGAGACCCAGTACTTC.

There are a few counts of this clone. The CDR3 DNA sequence: TGTGCCAGCAGCCCAGGGTCCGGTTCACCCCTCCACTTT. Translating it yields CASSPGSGSPLHF. This chain joins TRBV2 and TRBJ1-6; TRBD1 is a possible D gene (5 bases). Germline V gives CDR1 SNHLY, CDR2 FYNNEI. The CDR3 is made up of 13 amino acids. V lost 6 bases and J lost 9, with 12 bases in between.

The CDR3 sequence is CASSPLRGVYEQYF. The CDR3 DNA reads TGTGCCAGCTCTCCCCTCCGGGGGGTCTACGAGCAGTACTTC. This rearrangement joins TRBV6-1 to TRBJ2-7, with 7 bases matching TRBD2. CDR1 is MNHNS and CDR2 is SASEGT in the germline V gene. The CDR3 sequence is 14 residues long. V trimming: 8 bases; J trimming: 3 bases; junction bases outside the gene matches: 10.

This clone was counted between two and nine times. CDR3 bases: TGTGCCAGCTCACCACGCAGGGGAGAGTACCAAGAGACCCAGTACTTC. It translates to CASSPRRGEYQETQYF. The rearrangement uses TRBV18 and TRBJ2-5, with a weak D call TRBD1 (6 bases). CDR3 length: 16 amino acids. The germline gives CDR1 KGHSH, CDR2 LQKENI. Trimming cost V 1 base and J 0 bases, with 12 bases left between them. Complete variable domain (other parts from reference TRBV18 and TRBJ2-5): NAGVMQNPRHLVRRRGQEARLRCSPMKGHSHVYWYRQLPEEGLKFMVYLQKENIIDESGMPKERFSAEFPKEGPSILRIQQVVRGDSAAYFCASSPRRGEYQETQYFGPGTRLLVL.

In DNA, the CDR3 is TGTGCCAGCAGCAGGGACAGAAAGATAACGAAACTAGCCAAAAACATTCAGTACTTC. The encoded protein is CASSRDRKITKLAKNIQYF. This sequence joins TRBV7-9 and TRBJ2-4, with TRBD1 matching over 7 bases. The V and J ends lost 5 bases and 0 bases, in that order; junction bases with no gene match: 16. This CDR3 has 19 residues. CDR1 and CDR2 from the germline V gene are SEHNR and FQNEAQ (reference sequence).

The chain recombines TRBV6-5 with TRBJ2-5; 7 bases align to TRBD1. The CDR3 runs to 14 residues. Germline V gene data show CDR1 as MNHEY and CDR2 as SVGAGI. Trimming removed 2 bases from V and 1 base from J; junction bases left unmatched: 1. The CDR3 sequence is CASSYRDSQETQYF. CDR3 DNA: TGTGCCAGCAGTTACAGGGACAGCCAAGAGACCCAGTACTTC.

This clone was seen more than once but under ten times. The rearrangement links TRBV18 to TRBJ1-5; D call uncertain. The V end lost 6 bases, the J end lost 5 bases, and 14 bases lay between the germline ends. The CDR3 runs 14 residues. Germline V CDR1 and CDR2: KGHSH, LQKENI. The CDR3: CASSPSEDYQPQHF. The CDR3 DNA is TGTGCCAGCTCCCCCTCGGAGGATTATCAGCCCCAGCATTTT.

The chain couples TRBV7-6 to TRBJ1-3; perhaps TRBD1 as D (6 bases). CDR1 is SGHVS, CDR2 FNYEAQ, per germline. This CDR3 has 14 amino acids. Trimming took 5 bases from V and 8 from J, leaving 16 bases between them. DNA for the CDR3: TGTGCCAGCAGCCGTCCAGGGGAAGGAGACACCATATATTTT. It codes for CASSRPGEGDTIYF. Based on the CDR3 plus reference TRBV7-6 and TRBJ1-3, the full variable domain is GAGVSQSPRYKVTKRGQDVALRCDPISGHVSLYWYRQALGQGPEFLTYFNYEAQQDKSGLPNDRFSAERPEGSISTLTIQRTEQRDSAMYRCASSRPGEGDTIYFGEGSWLTVV.

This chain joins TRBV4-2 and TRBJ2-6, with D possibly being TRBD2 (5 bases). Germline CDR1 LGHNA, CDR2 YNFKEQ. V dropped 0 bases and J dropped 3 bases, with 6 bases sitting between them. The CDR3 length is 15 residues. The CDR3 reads CASSQDGSGANVLTF. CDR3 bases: TGTGCCAGCAGCCAAGATGGGAGTGGGGCCAACGTCCTGACTTTC.

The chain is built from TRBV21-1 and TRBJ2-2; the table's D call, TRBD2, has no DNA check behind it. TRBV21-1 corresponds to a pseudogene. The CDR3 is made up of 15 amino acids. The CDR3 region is CASSDHGTSPGELFF. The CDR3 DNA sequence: TGTGCCAGCAGCGACCACGGGACTAGCCCCGGGGAGCTGTTTTTT.

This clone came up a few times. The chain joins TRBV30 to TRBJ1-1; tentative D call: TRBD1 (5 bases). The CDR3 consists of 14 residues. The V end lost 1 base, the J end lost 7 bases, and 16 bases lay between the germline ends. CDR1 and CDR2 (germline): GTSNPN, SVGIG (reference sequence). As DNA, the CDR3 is TGTGCCTGGAGTGCCCAGGGCTTTGTTCTTGAAGCTTTCTTT. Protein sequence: CAWSAQGFVLEAFF.

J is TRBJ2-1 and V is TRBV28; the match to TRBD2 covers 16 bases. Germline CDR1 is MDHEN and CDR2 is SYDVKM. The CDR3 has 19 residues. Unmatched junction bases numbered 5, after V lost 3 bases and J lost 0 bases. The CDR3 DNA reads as TGTGCCAGCAGTTTCGGGACTAGCGGGGGGGCAAGCTCCTACAATGAGCAGTTCTTC. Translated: CASSFGTSGGASSYNEQFF.

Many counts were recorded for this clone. CDR3 amino acids: CASSIQGYEQYF. The CDR3 DNA follows: TGTGCCAGCAGCATACAGGGGTACGAGCAGTACTTC. V is TRBV7-9 and J is TRBJ2-7; TRBD1 matches at 7 bases. V was clipped by 5 bases and J by 4 bases; unmatched bases: 2. The CDR3 length is 12 residues. Germline-derived CDR1 and CDR2 are SEHNR and FQNEAQ (reference sequence). The whole variable domain, remainder taken from reference TRBV7-9 and TRBJ2-7, is DTGVSQNPRHKITKRGQNVTFRCDPISEHNRLYWYRQTLGQGPEFLTYFQNEAQLEKSRLLSDRFSAERPKGSFSTLEIQRTEQGDSAMYLCASSIQGYEQYFGPGTRLTVT.

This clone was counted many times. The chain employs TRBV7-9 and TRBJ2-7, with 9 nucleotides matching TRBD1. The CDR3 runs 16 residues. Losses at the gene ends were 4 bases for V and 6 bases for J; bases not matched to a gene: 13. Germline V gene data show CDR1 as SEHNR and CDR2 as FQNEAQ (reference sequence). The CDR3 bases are TGTGCCAGCAGCTCGGGACAGGGTTCGTTTTCCCGCGAGCAGTACTTC. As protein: CASSSGQGSFSREQYF.

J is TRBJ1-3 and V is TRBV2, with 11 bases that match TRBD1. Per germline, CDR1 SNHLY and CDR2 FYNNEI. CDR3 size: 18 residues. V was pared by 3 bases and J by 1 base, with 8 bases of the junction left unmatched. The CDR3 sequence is CASSEGQGVSGSGNTIYF. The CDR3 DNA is TGTGCCAGCAGTGAGGGACAGGGGGTATCTGGGTCTGGAAACACCATATATTTT.

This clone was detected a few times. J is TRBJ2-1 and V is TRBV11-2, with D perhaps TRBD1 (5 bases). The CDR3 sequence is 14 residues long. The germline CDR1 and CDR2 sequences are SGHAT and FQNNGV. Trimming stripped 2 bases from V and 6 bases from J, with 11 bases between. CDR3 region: CASSLSSRGNEQFF. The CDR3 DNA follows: TGTGCCAGCAGCTTAAGTTCTAGGGGCAATGAGCAGTTCTTC. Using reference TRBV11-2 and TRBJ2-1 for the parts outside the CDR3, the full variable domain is EAGVAQSPRYKIIEKRQSVAFWCNPISGHATLYWYQQILGQGPKLLIQFQNNGVVDDSQLPKDRFSAERLKGVDSTLKIQPAKLEDSAVYLCASSLSSRGNEQFFGPGTRLTVL.

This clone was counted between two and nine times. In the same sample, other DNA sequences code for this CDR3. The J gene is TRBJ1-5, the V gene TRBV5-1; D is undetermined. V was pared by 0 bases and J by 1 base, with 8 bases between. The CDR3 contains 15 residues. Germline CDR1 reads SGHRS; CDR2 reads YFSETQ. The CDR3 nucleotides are TGCGCCAGCAGCTTGGATGGGCAGAGCAATCAGCCCCAGCATTTT. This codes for CASSLDGQSNQPQHF.

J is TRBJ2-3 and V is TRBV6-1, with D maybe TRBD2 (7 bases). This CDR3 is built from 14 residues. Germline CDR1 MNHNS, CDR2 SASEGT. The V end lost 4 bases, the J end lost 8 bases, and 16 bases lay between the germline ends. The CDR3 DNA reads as TGTGCCAGCAGTGGAGGGGGGGCGGTAGGTACGCAGTATTTT. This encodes CASSGGGAVGTQYF.

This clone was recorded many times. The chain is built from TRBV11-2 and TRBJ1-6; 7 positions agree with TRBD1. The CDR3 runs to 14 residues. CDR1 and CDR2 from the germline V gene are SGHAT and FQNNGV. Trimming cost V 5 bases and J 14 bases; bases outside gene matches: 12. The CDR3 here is CASSGRDSRLSLHF. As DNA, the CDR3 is TGTGCCAGCAGCGGACGGGACAGCCGCCTGTCCCTCCACTTT.

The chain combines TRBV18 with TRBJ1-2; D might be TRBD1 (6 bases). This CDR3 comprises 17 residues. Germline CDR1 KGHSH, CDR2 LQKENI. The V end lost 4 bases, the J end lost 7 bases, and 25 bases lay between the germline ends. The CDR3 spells CASSLTDIYRESSGYTF. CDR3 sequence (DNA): TGTGCCAGCTCACTCACTGACATATACAGGGAATCGAGTGGCTACACCTTC.

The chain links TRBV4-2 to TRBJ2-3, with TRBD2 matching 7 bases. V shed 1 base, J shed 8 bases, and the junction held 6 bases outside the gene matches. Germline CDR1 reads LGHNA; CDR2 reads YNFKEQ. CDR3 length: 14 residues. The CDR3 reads CASSQASSGGTQYF. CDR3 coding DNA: TGTGCCAGCAGCCAAGCCTCTAGCGGAGGTACGCAGTATTTT.

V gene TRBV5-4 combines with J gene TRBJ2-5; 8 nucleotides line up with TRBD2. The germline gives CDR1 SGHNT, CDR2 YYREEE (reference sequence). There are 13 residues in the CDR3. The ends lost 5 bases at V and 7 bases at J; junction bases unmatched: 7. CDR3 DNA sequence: TGTGCCAGCAGTCCCGGGGGGGCCGGGACCCAGTACTTC. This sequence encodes CASSPGGAGTQYF.

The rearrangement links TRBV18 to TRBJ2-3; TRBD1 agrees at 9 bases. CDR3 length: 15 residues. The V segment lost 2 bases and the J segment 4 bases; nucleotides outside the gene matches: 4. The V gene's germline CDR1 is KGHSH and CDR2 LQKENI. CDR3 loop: CASSPGTGSPDTQYF. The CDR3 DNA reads TGTGCCAGCTCACCAGGGACAGGGTCCCCAGATACGCAGTATTTT.

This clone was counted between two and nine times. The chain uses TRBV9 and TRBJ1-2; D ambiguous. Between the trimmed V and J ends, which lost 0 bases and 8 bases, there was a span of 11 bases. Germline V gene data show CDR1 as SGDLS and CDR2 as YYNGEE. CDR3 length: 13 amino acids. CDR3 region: CASSVDSRSGYTF. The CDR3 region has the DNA TGTGCCAGCAGCGTAGATTCCCGGAGCGGCTACACCTTC.

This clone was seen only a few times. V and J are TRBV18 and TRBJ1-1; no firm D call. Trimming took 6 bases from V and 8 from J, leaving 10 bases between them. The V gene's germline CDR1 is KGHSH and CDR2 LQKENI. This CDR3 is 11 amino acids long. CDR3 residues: CASSSTREAFF. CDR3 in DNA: TGTGCCAGCTCCTCTACGAGAGAAGCTTTCTTT.

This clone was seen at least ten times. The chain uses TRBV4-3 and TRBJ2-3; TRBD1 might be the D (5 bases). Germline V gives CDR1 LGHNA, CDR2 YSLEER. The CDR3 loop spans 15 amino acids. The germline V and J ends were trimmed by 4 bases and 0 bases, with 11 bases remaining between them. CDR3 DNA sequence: TGCGCCAGCAGCCCCAGGGCCGCTAGCACAGATACGCAGTATTTT. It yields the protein CASSPRAASTDTQYF.

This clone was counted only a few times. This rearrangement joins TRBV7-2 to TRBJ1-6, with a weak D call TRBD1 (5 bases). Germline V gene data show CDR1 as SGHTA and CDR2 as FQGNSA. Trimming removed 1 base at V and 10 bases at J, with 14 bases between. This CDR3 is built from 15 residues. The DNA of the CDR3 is TGTGCCAGCAGCTTAGTTGCGGGGGGAAGCTCACCCCTCCACTTT. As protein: CASSLVAGGSSPLHF.